The present entry profiles one T cell receptor (beta chain) with its context. This entry comes from a study of blood T cell repertoires in COVID-19. Trimming cost V 6 bases and J 5 bases; bases outside gene matches: 7. This CDR3 has 14 residues. Germline V gene lookup returns CDR1 SGHTA and CDR2 FQGTGA. Here immunoSEQ multiplex PCR was the method, and the copy in TCRdb shows in-frame clones only, minus some. The sample lists about 96,000 clones; approximately 90% were seen once. The chain joins TRBV7-3 to TRBJ2-4; 7 positions agree with TRBD1. The sequencing sample was made of peripheral blood. This sequence was found in a human donor with COVID-19, enrolled during active disease. The donor label of this sample is uncertain. CDR3 protein: CASSFLTGQNIQYF. CDR3 DNA sequence: TGTGCCAGCAGTTTCCTGACAGGGCAAAACATTCAGTACTTC.